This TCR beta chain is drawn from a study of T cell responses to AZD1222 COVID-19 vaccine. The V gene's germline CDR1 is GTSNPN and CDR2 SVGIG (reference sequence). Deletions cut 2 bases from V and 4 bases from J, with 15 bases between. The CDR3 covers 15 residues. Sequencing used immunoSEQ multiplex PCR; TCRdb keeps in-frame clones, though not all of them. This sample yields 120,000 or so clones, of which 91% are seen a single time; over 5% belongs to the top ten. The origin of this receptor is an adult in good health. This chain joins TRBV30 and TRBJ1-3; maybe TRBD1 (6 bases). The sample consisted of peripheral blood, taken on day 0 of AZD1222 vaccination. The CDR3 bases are TGTGCCTGGAGTCTAGGGGGGGAGAGAGGAAACACCATATATTTT. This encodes CAWSLGGERGNTIYF.